Sequencing of this T cell receptor (beta chain) was carried out in a study of early stage breast cancer tumors. Whole-study context: Among roughly 12 ER+/PR+/HER2- tumors, eight were ductal, four lobular. Each sample averaged about 9.4-fold read coverage. Overall study findings and caveats: Comparing each tissue with blood distinguished tumor from normal in most of the 16 patients.

This CDR3 has 16 amino acids. CDR1 and CDR2 (germline): SGHAT, FQNNGV. V was clipped by 5 bases and J by 1 base, with 18 bases between them. Here immunoSEQ multiplex PCR was the method, and the copy in TCRdb shows in-frame clones only, minus some. Among 50,000 or so clones listed, roughly 83% were seen once. For this clone: What it binds is unknown.

Sequenced sample: blood. This chain links TRBV11-2 with TRBJ2-7, with a weak D call TRBD1 (8 bases). The TCR was taken from a person in their fifties or sixties with breast cancer. The CDR3 reads CASSHRAGQVSYEQYF. DNA for the CDR3: TGTGCCAGCAGCCACCGAGCGGGACAGGTATCCTACGAGCAGTACTTC.